This TCR beta chain was sequenced for a study of T cell repertoires in cytomegalovirus infection (dated by TCRdb to between 2018 and 2021). For the study in its entirety: The HLA type of each donor mattered for the analysis, because public TCR beta signatures pointed to carriage of CMV infection along with the matching HLA type. Results and caveats for the whole study, not just this receptor: In the ex vivo response, HLA-C-restricted CMV-specific TCR beta clonotypes were dominant, and in two of eight donors the single most frequent clonotype came from this HLA-C-restricted group. In both this cohort and an independent cohort of more than 350 donors, the cumulative frequency of public TCR beta family members distinguished carriers of CMV infection plus the relevant HLA type.

These reads were obtained on an Illumina HiSeq 1500. Through fastp at Q25 and MiXCR, TCRdb rebuilt clones from the public reads, retaining in-frame beta chains. Rows are combined by CDR3 protein, so each entry shows the most common genes and DNA. The sample profile shows about 250,000 distinct CDR3 sequences; roughly 6.5% of them were found once. The leading ten clones occupy about 6.3% of the sample. The CDR3 numbers 16 residues from cysteine through phenylalanine. Only the CDR3 part of the read is kept: 48 bases, read in frame from the first base. Unmatched junction bases come to 8, with V trimmed by 5 bases and J by 4 bases. This clonotype was detected many times. Its antigen is not yet known. The input lacks base qualities; no much larger clone sits a single base away.

The TCR was taken from a human donor in good health (CMV status not recorded). Some clones in this sample may be carry-over from other donors' samples. The sequence joins TRBV12-3 or TRBV12-4 to TRBJ1-2, and 12 junction bases match TRBD1. Sequencing was done on a sample of PBMCs. The nucleotide sequence reads as follows: TGTGCCAGCAGTCCCGCCGGGACAGGGGGCGGCTATGGCTACACCTTC. This translates into CASSPAGTGGGYGYTF.